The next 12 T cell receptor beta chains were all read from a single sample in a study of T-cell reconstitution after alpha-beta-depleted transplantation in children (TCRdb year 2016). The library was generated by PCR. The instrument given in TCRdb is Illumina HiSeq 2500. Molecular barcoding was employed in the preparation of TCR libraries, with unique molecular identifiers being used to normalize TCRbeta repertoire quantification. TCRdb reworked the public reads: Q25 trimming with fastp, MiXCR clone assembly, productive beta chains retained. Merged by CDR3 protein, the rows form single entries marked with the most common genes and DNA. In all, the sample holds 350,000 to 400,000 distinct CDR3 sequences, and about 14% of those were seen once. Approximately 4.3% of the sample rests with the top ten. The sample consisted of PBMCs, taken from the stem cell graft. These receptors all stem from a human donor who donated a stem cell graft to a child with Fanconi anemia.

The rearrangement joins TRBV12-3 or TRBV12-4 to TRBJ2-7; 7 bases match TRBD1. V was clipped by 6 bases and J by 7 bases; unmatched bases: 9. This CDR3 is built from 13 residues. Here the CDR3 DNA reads TGTGCCAGCAGACTACTCAAGGGACAGGAGCAGTACTTC. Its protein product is CASRLLKGQEQYF.

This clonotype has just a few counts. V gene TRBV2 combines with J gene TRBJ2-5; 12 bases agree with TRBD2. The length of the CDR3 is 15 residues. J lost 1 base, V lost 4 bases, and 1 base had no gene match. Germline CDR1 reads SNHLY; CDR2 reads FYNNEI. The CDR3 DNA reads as TGTGCCAGCAGTGTACTAGCGGGGGGCCAAGAGACCCAGTACTTC. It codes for CASSVLAGGQETQYF.

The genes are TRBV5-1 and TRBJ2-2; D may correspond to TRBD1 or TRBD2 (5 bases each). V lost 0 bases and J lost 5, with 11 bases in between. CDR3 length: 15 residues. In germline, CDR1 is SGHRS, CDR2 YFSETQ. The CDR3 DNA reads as TGCGCCAGCAGCTTGGGGCCAGGGAGAACCGGGGAGCTGTTTTTT. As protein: CASSLGPGRTGELFF.

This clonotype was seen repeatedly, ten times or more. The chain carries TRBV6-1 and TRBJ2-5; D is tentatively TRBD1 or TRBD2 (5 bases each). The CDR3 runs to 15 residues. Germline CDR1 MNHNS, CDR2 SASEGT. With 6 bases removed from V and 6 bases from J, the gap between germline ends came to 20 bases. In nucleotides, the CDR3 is TGTGCCAGCAGAAGGGGCGGACTCGTACCCCAGACCCAGTACTTC. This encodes CASRRGGLVPQTQYF.

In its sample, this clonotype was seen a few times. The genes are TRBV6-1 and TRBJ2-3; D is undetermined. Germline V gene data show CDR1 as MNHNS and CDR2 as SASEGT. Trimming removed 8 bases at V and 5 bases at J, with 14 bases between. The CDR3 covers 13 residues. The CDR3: CASSRNGVDTQYF. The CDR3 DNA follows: TGTGCCAGCTCCCGGAATGGGGTAGATACGCAGTATTTT.

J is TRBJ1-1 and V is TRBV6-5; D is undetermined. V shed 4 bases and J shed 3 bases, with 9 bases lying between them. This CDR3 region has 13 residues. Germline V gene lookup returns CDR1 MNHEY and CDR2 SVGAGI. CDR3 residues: CASSFQVDTEAFF. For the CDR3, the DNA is TGTGCCAGCAGTTTCCAGGTGGACACTGAAGCTTTCTTT.

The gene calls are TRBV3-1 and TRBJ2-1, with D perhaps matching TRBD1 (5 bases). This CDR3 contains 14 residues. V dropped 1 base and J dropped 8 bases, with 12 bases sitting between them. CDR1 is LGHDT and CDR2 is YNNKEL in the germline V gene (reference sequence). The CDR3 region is CASSQGDSRDEQFF. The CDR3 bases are TGTGCCAGCAGCCAAGGTGACAGCCGGGATGAGCAGTTCTTC.

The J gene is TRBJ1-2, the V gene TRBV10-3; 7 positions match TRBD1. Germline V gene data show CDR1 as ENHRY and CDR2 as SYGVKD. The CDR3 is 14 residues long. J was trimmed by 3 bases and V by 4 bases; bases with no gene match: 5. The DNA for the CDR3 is TGTGCCATCAGTGCAGGCAGGGGGGACTATGGCTACACCTTC. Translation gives CAISAGRGDYGYTF.

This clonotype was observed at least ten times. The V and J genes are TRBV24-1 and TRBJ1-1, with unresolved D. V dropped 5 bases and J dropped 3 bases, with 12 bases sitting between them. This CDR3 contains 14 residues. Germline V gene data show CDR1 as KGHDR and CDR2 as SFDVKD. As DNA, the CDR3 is TGTGCCACCAGTGGTGTAGGAGAGGACACTGAAGCTTTCTTT. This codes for CATSGVGEDTEAFF.

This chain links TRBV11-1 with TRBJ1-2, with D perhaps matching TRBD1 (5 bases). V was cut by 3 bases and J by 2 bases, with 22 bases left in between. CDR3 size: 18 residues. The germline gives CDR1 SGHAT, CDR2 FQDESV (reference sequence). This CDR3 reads CASSFSWESERGNYGYTF. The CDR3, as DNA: TGTGCCAGCAGCTTTTCCTGGGAATCCGAGCGGGGGAACTATGGCTACACCTTC. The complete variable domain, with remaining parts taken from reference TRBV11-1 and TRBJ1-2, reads EAEVAQSPRYKITEKSQAVAFWCDPISGHATLYWYRQILGQGPELLVQFQDESVVDDSQLPKDRFSAERLKGVDSTLKIQPAELGDSAMYLCASSFSWESERGNYGYTFGSGTRLTVV.

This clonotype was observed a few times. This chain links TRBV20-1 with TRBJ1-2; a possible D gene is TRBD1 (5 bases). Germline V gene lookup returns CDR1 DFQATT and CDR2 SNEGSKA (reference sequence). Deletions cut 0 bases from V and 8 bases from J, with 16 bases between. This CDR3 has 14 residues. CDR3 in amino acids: CSARDPGGVRGYTF. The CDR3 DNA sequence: TGCAGTGCTAGAGACCCTGGGGGGGTAAGGGGCTACACCTTC.

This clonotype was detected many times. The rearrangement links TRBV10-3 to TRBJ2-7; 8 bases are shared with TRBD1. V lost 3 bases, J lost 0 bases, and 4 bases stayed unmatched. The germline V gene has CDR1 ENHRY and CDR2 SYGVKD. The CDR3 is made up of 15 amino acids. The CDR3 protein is CAISDRDRISYEQYV. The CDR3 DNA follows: TGTGCCATCAGTGACCGGGACAGGATCTCCTACGAGCAGTACGTC.